A selection of T cell receptor beta chains follows, all from one sample in a study of blood T cell repertoires in COVID-19. TCRdb's copy holds only in-frame clones and misses some; the assay was immunoSEQ multiplex PCR. The sample includes over 350,000 clones, roughly 85% seen only once; the top ten take around 1.4%. Source material: peripheral blood. All receptors come from a woman aged 25 to 45 with active or convalescent COVID-19. The CDR3 runs from the conserved cysteine through the conserved F or W. The D gene is left open where the match is weak. Rows give clone size only sometimes, using once, few, many, or a class for an expanded clone.

j_gene: TRBJ1-1; abundance: NA; d_gene: NA; v_gene: TRBV3-1/TRBV3-2; CDR3aa: CASSQDHSNTEAFF; CDR3nt: TGTGCCAGCAGCCAAGATCACAGCAACACTGAAGCTTTCTTT
j_gene: TRBJ1-5; abundance: NA; d_gene: NA; v_gene: TRBV27; CDR3aa: CASSLRQPINQPQHF; CDR3nt: TGTGCCAGCAGTTTACGACAGCCCATCAATCAGCCCCAGCATTTT
j_gene: TRBJ1-1; abundance: few; d_gene: NA; v_gene: TRBV7-6; CDR3aa: CASSLGFEAFF; CDR3nt: TGTGCCAGCAGCCTCGGGTTTGAAGCTTTCTTT
j_gene: TRBJ1-1; abundance: NA; d_gene: NA; v_gene: TRBV19; CDR3aa: CASTHRESAEAFF; CDR3nt: TGTGCCAGTACTCACAGGGAGAGCGCTGAAGCTTTCTTT
j_gene: TRBJ1-2; abundance: NA; d_gene: TRBD1; v_gene: TRBV5-1; CDR3aa: CASSIGQGLVGYTF; CDR3nt: TGCGCCAGCAGCATAGGACAGGGCCTCGTTGGCTACACCTTC
j_gene: TRBJ1-2; abundance: NA; d_gene: TRBD1; v_gene: TRBV4-1; CDR3aa: CASSQDVDRGYGYTF; CDR3nt: TGCGCCAGCAGCCAAGATGTGGACAGGGGTTATGGCTACACCTTC
j_gene: TRBJ1-6; abundance: NA; d_gene: TRBD1; v_gene: TRBV5-1; CDR3aa: CASSLETGLDNSPLHF; CDR3nt: TGCGCCAGCAGCTTGGAGACAGGGTTAGATAATTCACCCCTCCACTTT
j_gene: TRBJ2-3; abundance: NA; d_gene: NA; v_gene: TRBV30; CDR3aa: CACPSRAGITDTQYF; CDR3nt: TGTGCCTGCCCCTCTCGGGCGGGAATCACAGATACGCAGTATTTT
j_gene: TRBJ2-2; abundance: NA; d_gene: NA; v_gene: TRBV13; CDR3aa: CASSFRFSMNTGELFF; CDR3nt: TGTGCCAGCAGCTTTCGGTTCTCCATGAACACCGGGGAGCTGTTTTTT
j_gene: TRBJ1-4; abundance: NA; d_gene: TRBD1; v_gene: TRBV19; CDR3aa: CASSLGTEATNEKLFF; CDR3nt: TGTGCCAGTAGTCTCGGGACAGAAGCAACTAATGAAAAACTGTTTTTT
j_gene: TRBJ2-1; abundance: NA; d_gene: NA; v_gene: TRBV2; CDR3aa: CASSLTRNYNEQFF; CDR3nt: TGTGCCAGCAGTCTTACTAGAAACTACAATGAGCAGTTCTTC
j_gene: TRBJ1-1; abundance: NA; d_gene: NA; v_gene: TRBV29-1; CDR3aa: CSVEVVTTEAFF; CDR3nt: TGCAGCGTAGAGGTTGTGACCACTGAAGCTTTCTTT
j_gene: TRBJ2-7; abundance: few; d_gene: NA; v_gene: TRBV30; CDR3aa: CAQDSGTRGSEQYF; CDR3nt: TGTGCCCAAGACTCCGGGACGAGGGGGAGCGAGCAGTACTTC
j_gene: TRBJ2-5; abundance: NA; d_gene: TRBD2; v_gene: TRBV3-1/TRBV3-2; CDR3aa: CASSDYQTSGPGTQYF; CDR3nt: TGTGCCAGCAGCGATTACCAGACTAGCGGGCCGGGGACCCAGTACTTC
j_gene: TRBJ1-4; abundance: NA; d_gene: NA; v_gene: TRBV30; CDR3aa: CAWSGNANEKLFF; CDR3nt: TGTGCCTGGAGTGGTAATGCTAATGAAAAACTGTTTTTT